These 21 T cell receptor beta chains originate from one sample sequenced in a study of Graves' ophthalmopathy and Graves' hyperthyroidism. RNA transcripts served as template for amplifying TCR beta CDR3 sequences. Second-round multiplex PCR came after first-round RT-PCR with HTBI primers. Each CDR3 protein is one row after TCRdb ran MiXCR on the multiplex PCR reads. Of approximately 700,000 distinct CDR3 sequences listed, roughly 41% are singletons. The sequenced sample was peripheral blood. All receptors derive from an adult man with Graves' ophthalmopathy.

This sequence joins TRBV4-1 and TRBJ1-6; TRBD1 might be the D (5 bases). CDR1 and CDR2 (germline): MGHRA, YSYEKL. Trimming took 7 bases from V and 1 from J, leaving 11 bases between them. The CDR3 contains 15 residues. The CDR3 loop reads CASNDGGSYNSPLHF. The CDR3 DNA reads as TGCGCCAGCAATGACGGGGGGTCCTATAATTCACCCCTCCACTTT.

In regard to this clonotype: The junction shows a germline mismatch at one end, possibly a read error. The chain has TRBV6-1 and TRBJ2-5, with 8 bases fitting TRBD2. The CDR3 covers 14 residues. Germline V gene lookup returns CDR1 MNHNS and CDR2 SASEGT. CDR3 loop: CTSWNGGVPETQYF. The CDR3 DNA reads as TGTACCAGCTGGAACGGGGGGGTGCCAGAGACCCAGTACTTC.

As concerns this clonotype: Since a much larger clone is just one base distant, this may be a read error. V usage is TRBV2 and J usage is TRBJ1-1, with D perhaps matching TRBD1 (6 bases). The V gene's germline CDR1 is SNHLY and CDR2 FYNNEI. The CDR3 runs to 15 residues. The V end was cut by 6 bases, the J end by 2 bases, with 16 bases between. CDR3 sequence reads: CASSLPGHKNTEAFF. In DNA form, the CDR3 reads TGTGCCAGCAGCCTTCCGGGACATAAAAACACTGAAGCTTTCTTT.

In DNA form, the CDR3 reads TGTGCCAGTACCCCCGGTCCAGGTAACACCGGGGAGCTGTTTTTT. Translation: CASTPGPGNTGELFF. The chain links TRBV19 to TRBJ2-2; D unclear. Per germline, CDR1 LNHDA and CDR2 SQIVND (reference sequence). This CDR3 has 15 residues. The ends were cut back, 7 bases at V and 2 bases at J, with 14 bases in the middle.

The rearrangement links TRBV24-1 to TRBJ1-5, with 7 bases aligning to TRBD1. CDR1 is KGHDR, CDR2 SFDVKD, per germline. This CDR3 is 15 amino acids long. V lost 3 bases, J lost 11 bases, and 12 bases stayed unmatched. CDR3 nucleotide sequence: TGTGCCACCAGTGATCGTAACAGGGGAGACGAGACCCAGCATTTT. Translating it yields CATSDRNRGDETQHF.

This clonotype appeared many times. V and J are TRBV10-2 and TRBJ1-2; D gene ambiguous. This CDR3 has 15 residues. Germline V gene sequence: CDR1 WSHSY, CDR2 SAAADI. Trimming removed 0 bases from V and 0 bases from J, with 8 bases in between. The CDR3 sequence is CASSESRVSNYGYTF. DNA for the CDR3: TGCGCCAGCAGTGAGTCTAGGGTTTCTAACTATGGCTACACCTTC.

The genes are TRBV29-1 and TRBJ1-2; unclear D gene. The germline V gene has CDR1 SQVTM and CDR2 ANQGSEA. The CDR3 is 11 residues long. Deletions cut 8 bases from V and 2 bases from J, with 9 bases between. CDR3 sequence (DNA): TGCAGCTCAGTTGGGAACTATGGCTACACCTTC. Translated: CSSVGNYGYTF. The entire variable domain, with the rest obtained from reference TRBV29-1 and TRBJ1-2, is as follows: SAVISQKPSRDICQRGTSLTIQCQVDSQVTMMFWYRQQPGQSLTLIATANQGSEATYESGFVIDKFPISRPNLTFSTLTVSNMSPEDSSIYLCSSVGNYGYTFGSGTRLTVV.

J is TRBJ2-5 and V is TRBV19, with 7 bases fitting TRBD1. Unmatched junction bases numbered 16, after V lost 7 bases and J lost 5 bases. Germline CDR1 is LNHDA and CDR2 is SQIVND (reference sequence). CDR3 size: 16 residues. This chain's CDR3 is CASIGSRQGTGETQYF. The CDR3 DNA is TGTGCCAGTATTGGGAGCCGACAGGGCACTGGGGAGACCCAGTACTTC.

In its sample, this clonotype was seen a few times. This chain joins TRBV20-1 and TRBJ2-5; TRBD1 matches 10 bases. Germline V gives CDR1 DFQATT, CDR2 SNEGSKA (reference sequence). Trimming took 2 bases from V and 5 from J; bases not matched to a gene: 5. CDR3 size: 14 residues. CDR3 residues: CSARSGTGAETQYF. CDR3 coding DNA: TGCAGTGCTAGATCCGGGACAGGGGCCGAGACCCAGTACTTC.

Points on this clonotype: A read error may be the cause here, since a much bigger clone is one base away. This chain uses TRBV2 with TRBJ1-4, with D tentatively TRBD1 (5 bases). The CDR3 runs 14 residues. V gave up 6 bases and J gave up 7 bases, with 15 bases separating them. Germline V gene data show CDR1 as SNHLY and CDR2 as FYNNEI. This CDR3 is CASRPGAGSEKLFF. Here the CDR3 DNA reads TGTGCCAGCAGACCCGGGGCAGGGAGTGAAAAACTGTTTTTT.

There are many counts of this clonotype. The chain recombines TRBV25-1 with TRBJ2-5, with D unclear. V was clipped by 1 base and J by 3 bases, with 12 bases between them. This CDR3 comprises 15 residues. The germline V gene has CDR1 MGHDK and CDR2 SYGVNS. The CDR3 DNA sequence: TGTGCCAGCAGTGAATCCACAGAAAGAAAAGAGACCCAGTACTTC. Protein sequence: CASSESTERKETQYF.

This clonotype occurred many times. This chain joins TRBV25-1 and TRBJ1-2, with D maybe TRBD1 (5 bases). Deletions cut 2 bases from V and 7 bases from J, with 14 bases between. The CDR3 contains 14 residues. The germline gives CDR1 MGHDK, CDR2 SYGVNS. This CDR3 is CASSEIGQGSGYTF. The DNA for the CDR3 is TGTGCCAGCAGTGAAATTGGGCAGGGCTCTGGCTACACCTTC.

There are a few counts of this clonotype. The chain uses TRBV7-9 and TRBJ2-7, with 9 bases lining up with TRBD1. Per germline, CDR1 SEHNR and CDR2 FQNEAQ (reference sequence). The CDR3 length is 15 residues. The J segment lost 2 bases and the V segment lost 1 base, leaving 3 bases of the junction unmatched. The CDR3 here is CASSLVGQGTYEQYF. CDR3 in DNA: TGTGCCAGCAGCTTAGTGGGACAGGGCACCTACGAGCAGTACTTC.

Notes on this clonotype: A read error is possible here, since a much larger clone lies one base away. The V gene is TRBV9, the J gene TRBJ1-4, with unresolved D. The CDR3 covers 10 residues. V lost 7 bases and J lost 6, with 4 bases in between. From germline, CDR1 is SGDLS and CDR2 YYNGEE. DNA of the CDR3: TGTGCCAGCCGGGATGAAAAACTGTTTTTT. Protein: CASRDEKLFF.

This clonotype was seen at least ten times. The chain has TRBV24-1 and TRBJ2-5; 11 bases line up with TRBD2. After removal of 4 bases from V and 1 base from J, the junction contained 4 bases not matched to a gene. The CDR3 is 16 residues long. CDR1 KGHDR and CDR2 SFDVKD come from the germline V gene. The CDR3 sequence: CATSDPGTSGQETQYF. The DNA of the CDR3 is TGTGCCACCAGTGACCCTGGGACTAGCGGCCAAGAGACCCAGTACTTC.

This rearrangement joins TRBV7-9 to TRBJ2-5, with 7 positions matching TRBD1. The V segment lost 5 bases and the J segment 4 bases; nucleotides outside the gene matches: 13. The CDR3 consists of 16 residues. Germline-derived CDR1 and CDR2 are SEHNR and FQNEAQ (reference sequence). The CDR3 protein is CASSQGELYPSETQYF. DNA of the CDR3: TGTGCCAGCAGCCAGGGGGAACTTTATCCCTCAGAGACCCAGTACTTC.

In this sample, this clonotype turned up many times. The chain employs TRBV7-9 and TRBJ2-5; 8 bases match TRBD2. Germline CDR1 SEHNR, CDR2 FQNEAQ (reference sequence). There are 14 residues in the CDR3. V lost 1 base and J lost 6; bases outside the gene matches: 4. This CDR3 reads CASSLDGGRQTQYF. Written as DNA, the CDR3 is TGTGCCAGCAGCTTAGATGGCGGGAGGCAGACCCAGTACTTC.

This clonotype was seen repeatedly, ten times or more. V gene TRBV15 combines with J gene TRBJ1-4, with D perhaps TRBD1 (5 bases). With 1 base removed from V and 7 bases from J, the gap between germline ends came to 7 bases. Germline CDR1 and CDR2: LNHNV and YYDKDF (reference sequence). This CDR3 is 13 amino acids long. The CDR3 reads CATSRGGSEKLFF. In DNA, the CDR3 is TGTGCCACCAGCAGAGGGGGGAGTGAAAAACTGTTTTTT. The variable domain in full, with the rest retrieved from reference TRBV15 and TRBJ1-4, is DAMVIQNPRYQVTQFGKPVTLSCSQTLNHNVMYWYQQKSSQAPKLLFHYYDKDFNNEADTPDNFQSRRPNTSFCFLDIRSPGLGDTAMYLCATSRGGSEKLFFGSGTQLSVL.

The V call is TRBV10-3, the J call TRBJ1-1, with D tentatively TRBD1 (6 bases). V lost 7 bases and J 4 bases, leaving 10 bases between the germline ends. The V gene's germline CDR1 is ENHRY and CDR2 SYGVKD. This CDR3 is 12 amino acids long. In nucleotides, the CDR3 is TGTGCCATCAATCGGGACACCACTGAAGCTTTCTTT. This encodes CAINRDTTEAFF.

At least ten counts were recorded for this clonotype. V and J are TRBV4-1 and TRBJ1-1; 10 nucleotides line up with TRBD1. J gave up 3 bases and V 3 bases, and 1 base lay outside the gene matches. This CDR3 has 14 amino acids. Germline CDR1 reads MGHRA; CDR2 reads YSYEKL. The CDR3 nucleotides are TGCGCCAGCAGCCAGGGGACAGGGGACACTGAAGCTTTCTTT. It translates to CASSQGTGDTEAFF.

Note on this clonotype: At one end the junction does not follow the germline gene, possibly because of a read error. The DNA of the CDR3 is TGTGCCATCAGTGACACCGATACGGTAAACGCCTTC. Its translation: CAISDTDTVNAF. The chain combines TRBV10-3 with TRBJ1-2; D remains unclear. The CDR3 runs 12 residues. Germline V gene data show CDR1 as ENHRY and CDR2 as SYGVKD.